This TCR beta chain was documented in a study of cytomegalovirus exposure and HLA in healthy donors. Both 60 Vbeta primers and 13 Jbeta primers went into the PCR. The assay was immunoSEQ multiplex PCR, and TCRdb's table has in-frame clones only and misses some. Here the sample spans 150,000 to 200,000 clones, approximately 80% being singletons. V gave up 2 bases and J gave up 6 bases; unmatched junction bases: 6. Per the germline V gene, CDR1 is MNHEY and CDR2 is SMNVEV (reference sequence). The CDR3 covers 17 residues. The source material was PBMCs. The chain links TRBV27 to TRBJ2-2; TRBD2 aligns across 13 bases. The clonotype was recovered from a male donor in good health and CMV-seronegative. Written as DNA, the CDR3 is TGTGCCAGCAGTTTAAGACTAGCGGGGGGTACGGCCGGGGAGCTGTTTTTT. The encoded protein is CASSLRLAGGTAGELFF.